The subject of this entry is one T cell receptor (beta chain). Germline loops: CDR1 MNHEY, CDR2 SVGEGT. V was cut by 2 bases and J by 5 bases, with 9 bases left in between. The CDR3 length is 13 residues. This sample stems from a study of blood T cells in healthy people across ages. Alongside a J-beta primer mix, a sample-barcoded 5' primer served in a second PCR lasting 7 to 11 cycles. One entry per CDR3 protein, called by TCRdb with MiXCR from the 5' RACE reads. The sample consists of roughly 1 million distinct CDR3 sequences, under 30% of them appearing once. These data also featured in a second study, about T cells of mothers and their children.

The sample taken for sequencing was blood. J is TRBJ2-5 and V is TRBV6-2 or TRBV6-3, with unresolved D. The TCR sequence derives from a girl aged 2 to 9 in good health. The CDR3 sequence: CASSYVGGETQYF. The CDR3 DNA follows: TGTGCCAGCAGTTACGTGGGTGGTGAGACCCAGTACTTC.